A single sample is the source of the 10 T cell receptor beta chains below, sequenced in a study of blood T cell repertoires in COVID-19. The table came from immunoSEQ multiplex PCR; TCRdb's copy has only in-frame clones and leaves some out. The sample lists about 94,000 clones; under 90% were seen once. Sequenced material: peripheral blood. The origin of the receptors is a human donor in a cohort sampled during active COVID-19.

The chain is built from TRBV19 and TRBJ2-1; 11 nucleotides agree with TRBD2. The ends lost 2 bases at V and 8 bases at J; junction bases unmatched: 11. CDR3 length equals 17 residues. Germline values: CDR1 LNHDA, CDR2 SQIVND (reference sequence). In nucleotides, the CDR3 is TGTGCCAGTAGTATACAGGGGCTAGCGGGAGGTAGGTATGAGCAGTTCTTC. The encoded protein is CASSIQGLAGGRYEQFF.

The chain employs TRBV10-3 and TRBJ2-1, with a tentative D call TRBD2 (6 bases). In germline, CDR1 is ENHRY, CDR2 SYGVKD. CDR3 length: 15 amino acids. V lost 3 bases and J 9 bases, leaving 18 bases between the germline ends. CDR3 amino acids: CAISERGLENSEQFF. The CDR3 coding sequence is TGTGCCATCAGTGAACGGGGGTTAGAGAATAGTGAGCAGTTCTTC.

The gene calls are TRBV18 and TRBJ1-4; TRBD1 matches 7 bases. The J segment lost 1 base and the V segment lost 3 bases, leaving 5 bases of the junction unmatched. Germline CDR1 reads KGHSH; CDR2 reads LQKENI. The CDR3 runs to 16 residues. The CDR3 DNA sequence: TGTGCCAGCTCACCGCCTAGACAGGGAACTAATGAAAAACTGTTTTTT. It translates to CASSPPRQGTNEKLFF.

V usage is TRBV28 and J usage is TRBJ2-7, with D uncertain. V was clipped by 11 bases and J by 3 bases, with 14 bases between them. This CDR3 contains 12 residues. Looked up from germline, CDR1 is MDHEN and CDR2 is SYDVKM. In nucleotides, the CDR3 is TGTGCCGTGACCACAGAAGGCTACGAGCAGTACTTC. Translated, it gives CAVTTEGYEQYF. Looking up the rest from reference TRBV28 and TRBJ2-7 gives the full variable domain: DVKVTQSSRYLVKRTGEKVFLECVQDMDHENMFWYRQDPGLGLRLIYFSYDVKMKEKGDIPEGYSVSREKKERFSLILESASTNQTSMYLCAVTTEGYEQYFGPGTRLTVT.

The genes are TRBV28 and TRBJ2-7, with D perhaps matching TRBD1 (6 bases). Trimming pared 2 bases from V and 6 bases from J, leaving 11 bases between. CDR1 is MDHEN and CDR2 is SYDVKM in the germline V gene. The CDR3 runs to 13 residues. CDR3 sequence: CASSLQGLTEQYF. In nucleotides, the CDR3 is TGTGCCAGCAGTTTACAGGGGCTGACCGAGCAGTACTTC.

The chain's CDR3 is CASSPESSGRHEQYF. The CDR3 coding sequence is TGTGCCAGTAGTCCCGAATCGTCAGGGCGCCACGAGCAGTACTTC. This sequence joins TRBV19 and TRBJ2-7, with D perhaps TRBD1 (5 bases). The CDR3 length is 15 residues. V lost 5 bases and J 5 bases, leaving 19 bases between the germline ends. Germline loops: CDR1 LNHDA, CDR2 SQIVND (reference sequence).

The chain uses TRBV7-2 and TRBJ2-7, with TRBD1 as a possible D gene (6 bases). Germline lookup yields CDR1 SGHTA and CDR2 FQGNSA. The CDR3 has 15 residues. V was pared by 2 bases and J by 5 bases, with 16 bases between. The CDR3 nucleotides are TGTGCCAGCAGCTTACAGGGGAGTCACAGTGACGAGCAGTACTTC. It translates to CASSLQGSHSDEQYF.

This clone showed up just once. V and J are TRBV27 and TRBJ2-3; 10 bases are shared with TRBD2. The CDR3 is 17 amino acids. CDR1 is MNHEY, CDR2 SMNVEV, per germline (reference sequence). With V trimmed by 5 bases and J by 12 bases, 20 bases remained unmatched. CDR3: CASSPGDRTSGSYSQYF. The CDR3, as DNA: TGTGCCAGCAGTCCCGGGGACCGGACTAGCGGTTCCTATTCACAGTATTTT.

V gene TRBV15 combines with J gene TRBJ2-1; possible D gene TRBD1, 5 bases. CDR3 length: 15 residues. V lost 5 bases and J lost 5, with 16 bases in between. Looked up from germline, CDR1 is LNHNV and CDR2 is YYDKDF (reference sequence). The CDR3: CATSAMRKGNNEQFF. CDR3 DNA sequence: TGTGCCACCAGCGCCATGAGGAAGGGGAACAATGAGCAGTTCTTC.

The chain is built from TRBV4-2 and TRBJ2-5, with TRBD1 identical over 8 bases. CDR1 and CDR2 (germline): LGHNA, YNFKEQ. CDR3 size: 15 residues. V lost 1 base, J lost 4 bases, and 5 bases stayed unmatched. CDR3 bases: TGTGCCAGCAGCCAAGCTACAGGGGGTAGAGAGACCCAGTACTTC. Protein product: CASSQATGGRETQYF.